Many counts were recorded for the clone carrying this T cell receptor beta chain. The CDR3 totals 13 residues. V dropped 5 bases and J dropped 4 bases, with 9 bases sitting between them. Germline V gene data show CDR1 as MNHEY and CDR2 as SVGEGT. Using its own MiXCR run on the RT-PCR reads, TCRdb lists one record per CDR3 protein. This sample has about 700,000 distinct CDR3 sequences, with 14% found just once. The sequencing sample was made of memory CD4+ T cells from blood. The clonotype comes from a female donor in good health, serving as a healthy control. The chain links TRBV6-2 or TRBV6-3 to TRBJ1-5; no definite D call. This CDR3 reads CASSNLHNQPQHF. The CDR3 nucleotides read TGTGCCAGCAGTAACCTTCATAATCAGCCCCAGCATTTT.